The present T cell receptor (beta chain) was sequenced within a study of blood T cell repertoires in COVID-19. Study summary: Material from acute and convalescent COVID-19 was sourced from the United States, Italy and Spain. The analysed material was cDNA or gDNA that came from T cells, B-cell-depleted T cells, or PBMCs.

This clone was found a few times. Using immunoSEQ multiplex PCR, the repertoire was profiled, and TCRdb retains in-frame clones only, with some absent. This sample has about 180,000 clones, with 65% to 90% found just once. Germline V gene sequence: CDR1 SGHTA, CDR2 FQGNSA. The CDR3 is made up of 16 amino acids. V was pared by 0 bases and J by 1 base, with 13 bases between. The V call is TRBV7-2, the J call TRBJ2-7; tentative D call: TRBD1 (6 bases). The TCR sequence derives from a human donor in a cohort sampled during active COVID-19. The sequenced sample was peripheral blood. This CDR3 reads CASSLAGVDRSYEQYF. The CDR3 nucleotides are TGTGCCAGCAGCTTAGCGGGGGTGGACAGATCCTACGAGCAGTACTTC.